This T cell receptor (beta chain) is from a study of T-cell memory formation after mild COVID-19. The overall study: Largely, the TCR clusters proved donor specific. Whole-study findings and limits: Certain responding clones were present in pre-infection memory, suggesting participation of cross-reactive memory. Among CD4+ contracting clones, most were CM and EM, and CD8+ ones EMRA. Nothing showed for sure that second-wave clones peaking on day 37 were SARS-CoV-2 specific.

TCRdb itself ran the 5' RACE reads through MiXCR, one entry per CDR3 protein. Of about 560,000 distinct CDR3 sequences in the sample, roughly 18% are singletons; the top ten hold about 11%. This clonotype occurred a few times. What it binds is unknown. V was pared by 1 base and J by 4 bases, with 8 bases between. The germline V gene encodes CDR1 SNHLY and CDR2 FYNNEI. This CDR3 comprises 14 residues. The sequence came from an adult woman who had mild COVID-19 (a few samples of this study predate the infection). Cell type and time point are not known. The sample consisted of PBMCs or a T cell subset sorted from them (not recorded which). The V and J genes are TRBV2 and TRBJ1-5; D gene unclear. CDR3 loop: CASSEVRRNQPQHF. The CDR3 nucleotides are TGTGCCAGCAGTGAAGTCCGGAGGAATCAGCCCCAGCATTTT.